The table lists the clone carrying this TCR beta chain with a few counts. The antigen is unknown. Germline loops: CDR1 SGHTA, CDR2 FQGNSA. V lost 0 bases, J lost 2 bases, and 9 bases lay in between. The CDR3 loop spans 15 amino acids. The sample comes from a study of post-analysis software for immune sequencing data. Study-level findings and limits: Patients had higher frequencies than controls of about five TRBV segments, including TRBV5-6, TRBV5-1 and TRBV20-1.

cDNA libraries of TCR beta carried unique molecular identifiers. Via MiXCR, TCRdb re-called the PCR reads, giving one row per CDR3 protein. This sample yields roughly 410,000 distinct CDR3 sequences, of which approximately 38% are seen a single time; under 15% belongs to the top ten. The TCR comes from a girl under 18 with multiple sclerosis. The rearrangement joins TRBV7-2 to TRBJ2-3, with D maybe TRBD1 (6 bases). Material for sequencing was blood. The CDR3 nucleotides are TGTGCCAGCAGCTTAGCGGGGGCCCTCACAGATACGCAGTATTTT. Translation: CASSLAGALTDTQYF.